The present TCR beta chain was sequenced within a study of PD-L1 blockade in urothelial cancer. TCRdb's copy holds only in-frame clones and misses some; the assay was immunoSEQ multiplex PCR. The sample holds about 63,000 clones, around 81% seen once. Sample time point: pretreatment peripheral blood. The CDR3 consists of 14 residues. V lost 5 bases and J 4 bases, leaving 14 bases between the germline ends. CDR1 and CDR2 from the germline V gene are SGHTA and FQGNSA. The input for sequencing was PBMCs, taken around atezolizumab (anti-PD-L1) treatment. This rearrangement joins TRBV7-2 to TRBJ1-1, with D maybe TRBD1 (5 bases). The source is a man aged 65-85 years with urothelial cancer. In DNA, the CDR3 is TGTGCCAGCAGCCCCGACAGTTGGGGCACTGAAGCTTTCTTT. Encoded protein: CASSPDSWGTEAFF.